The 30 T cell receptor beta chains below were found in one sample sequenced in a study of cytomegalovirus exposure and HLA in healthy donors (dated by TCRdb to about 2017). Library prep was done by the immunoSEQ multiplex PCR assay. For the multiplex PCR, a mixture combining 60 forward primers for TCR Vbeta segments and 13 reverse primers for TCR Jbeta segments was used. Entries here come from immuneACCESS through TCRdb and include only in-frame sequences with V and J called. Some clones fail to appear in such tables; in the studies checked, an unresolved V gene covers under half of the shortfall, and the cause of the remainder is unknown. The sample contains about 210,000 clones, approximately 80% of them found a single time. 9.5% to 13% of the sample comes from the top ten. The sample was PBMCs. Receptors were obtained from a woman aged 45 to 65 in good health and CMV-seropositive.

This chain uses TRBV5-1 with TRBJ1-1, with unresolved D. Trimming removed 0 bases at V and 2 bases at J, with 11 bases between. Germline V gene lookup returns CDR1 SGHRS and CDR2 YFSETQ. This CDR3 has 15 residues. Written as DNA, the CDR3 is TGCGCCAGCAGCTTGGACCAGATTATAAACACTGAAGCTTTCTTT. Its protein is CASSLDQIINTEAFF. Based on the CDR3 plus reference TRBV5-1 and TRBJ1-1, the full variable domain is KAGVTQTPRYLIKTRGQQVTLSCSPISGHRSVSWYQQTPGQGLQFLFEYFSETQRNKGNFPGRFSGRQFSNSRSEMNVSTLELGDSALYLCASSLDQIINTEAFFGQGTRLTVV.

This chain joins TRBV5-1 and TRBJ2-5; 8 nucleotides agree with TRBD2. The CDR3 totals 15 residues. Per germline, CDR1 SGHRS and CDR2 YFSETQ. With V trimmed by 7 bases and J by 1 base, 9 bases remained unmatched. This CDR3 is CASSLGSGVQETQYF. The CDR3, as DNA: TGCGCCAGCTCCCTAGGTAGCGGGGTCCAAGAGACCCAGTACTTC. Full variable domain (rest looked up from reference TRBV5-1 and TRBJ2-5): KAGVTQTPRYLIKTRGQQVTLSCSPISGHRSVSWYQQTPGQGLQFLFEYFSETQRNKGNFPGRFSGRQFSNSRSEMNVSTLELGDSALYLCASSLGSGVQETQYFGPGTRLLVL.

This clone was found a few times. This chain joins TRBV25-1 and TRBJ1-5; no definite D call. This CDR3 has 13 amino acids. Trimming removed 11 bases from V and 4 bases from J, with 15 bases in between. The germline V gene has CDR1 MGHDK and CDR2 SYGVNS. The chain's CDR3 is CASRAGGNQPQHF. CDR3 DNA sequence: TGTGCCTCAAGGGCAGGCGGGAATCAGCCCCAGCATTTT. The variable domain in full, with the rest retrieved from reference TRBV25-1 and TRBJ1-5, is EADIYQTPRYLVIGTGKKITLECSQTMGHDKMYWYQQDPGMELHLIHYSYGVNSTEKGDLSSESTVSRIRTEHFPLTLESARPSHTSQYLCASRAGGNQPQHFGDGTRLSIL.

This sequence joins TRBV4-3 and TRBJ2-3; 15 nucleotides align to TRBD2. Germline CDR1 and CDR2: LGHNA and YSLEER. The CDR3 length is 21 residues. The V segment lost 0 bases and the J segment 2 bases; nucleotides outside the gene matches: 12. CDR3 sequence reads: CASSQDLWTSGGGRNTDTQYF. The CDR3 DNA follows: TGCGCCAGCAGCCAAGATCTTTGGACTAGCGGGGGGGGGCGGAACACAGATACGCAGTATTTT.

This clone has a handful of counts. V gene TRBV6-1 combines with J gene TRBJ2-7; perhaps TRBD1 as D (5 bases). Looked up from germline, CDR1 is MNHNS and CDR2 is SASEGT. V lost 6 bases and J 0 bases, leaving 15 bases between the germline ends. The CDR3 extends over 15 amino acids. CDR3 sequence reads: CASRSGAGSSYEQYF. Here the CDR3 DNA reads TGTGCCAGCAGGAGTGGGGCAGGAAGCTCCTACGAGCAGTACTTC.

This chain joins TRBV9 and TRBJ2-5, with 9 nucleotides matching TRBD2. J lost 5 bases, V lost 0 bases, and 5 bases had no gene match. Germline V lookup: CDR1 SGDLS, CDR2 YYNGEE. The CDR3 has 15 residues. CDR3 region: CASSVVPSGAETQYF. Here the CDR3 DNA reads TGTGCCAGCAGCGTAGTGCCTAGCGGGGCGGAGACCCAGTACTTC.

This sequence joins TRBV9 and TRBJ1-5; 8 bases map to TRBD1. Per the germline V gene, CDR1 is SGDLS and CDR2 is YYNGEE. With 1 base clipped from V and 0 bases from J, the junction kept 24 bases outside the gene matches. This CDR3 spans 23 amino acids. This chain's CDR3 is CASSVSAPEKRTGKLYSNQPQHF. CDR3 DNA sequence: TGTGCCAGCAGCGTATCGGCTCCAGAAAAAAGGACAGGGAAGTTATATAGCAATCAGCCCCAGCATTTT.

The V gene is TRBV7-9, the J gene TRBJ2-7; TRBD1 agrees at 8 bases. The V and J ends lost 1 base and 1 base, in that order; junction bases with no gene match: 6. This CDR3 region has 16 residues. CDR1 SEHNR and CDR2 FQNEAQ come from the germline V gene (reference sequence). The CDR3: CASSLGGTGRSYEQYF. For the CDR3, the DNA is TGTGCCAGCAGCTTAGGGGGGACAGGCCGATCCTACGAGCAGTACTTC.

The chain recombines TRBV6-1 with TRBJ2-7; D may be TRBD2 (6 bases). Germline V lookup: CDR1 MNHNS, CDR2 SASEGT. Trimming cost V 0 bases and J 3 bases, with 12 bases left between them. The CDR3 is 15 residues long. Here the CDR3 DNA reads TGTGCCAGCAGTGAAGCGCCCGGGGGACTCTACGAGCAGTACTTC. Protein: CASSEAPGGLYEQYF.

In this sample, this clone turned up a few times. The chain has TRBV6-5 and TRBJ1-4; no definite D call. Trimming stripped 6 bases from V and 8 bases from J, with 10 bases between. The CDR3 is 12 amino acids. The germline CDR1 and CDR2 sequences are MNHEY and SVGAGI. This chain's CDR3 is CASRGRIEKLFF. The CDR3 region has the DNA TGTGCCAGCAGGGGGAGGATAGAAAAACTGTTTTTT.

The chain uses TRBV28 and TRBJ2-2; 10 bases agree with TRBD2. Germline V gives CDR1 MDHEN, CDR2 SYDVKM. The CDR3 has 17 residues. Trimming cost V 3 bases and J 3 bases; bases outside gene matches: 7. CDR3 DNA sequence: TGTGCCAGCAGTTTGGCCCTAGCGGGGGAGGACACCGGGGAGCTGTTTTTT. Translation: CASSLALAGEDTGELFF.

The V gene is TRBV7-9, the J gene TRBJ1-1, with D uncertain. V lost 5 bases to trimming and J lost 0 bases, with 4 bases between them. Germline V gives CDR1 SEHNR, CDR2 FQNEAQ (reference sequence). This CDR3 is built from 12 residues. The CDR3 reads CASSLLNTEAFF. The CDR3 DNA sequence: TGTGCCAGCAGCCTCCTGAACACTGAAGCTTTCTTT.

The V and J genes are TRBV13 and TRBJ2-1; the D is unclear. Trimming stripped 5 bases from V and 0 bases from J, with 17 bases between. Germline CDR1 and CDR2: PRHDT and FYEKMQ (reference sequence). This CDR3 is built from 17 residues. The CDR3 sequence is CASSLSSLSLSYNEQFF. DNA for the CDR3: TGTGCCAGCAGCCTTTCAAGTCTTAGCCTCTCCTACAATGAGCAGTTCTTC.

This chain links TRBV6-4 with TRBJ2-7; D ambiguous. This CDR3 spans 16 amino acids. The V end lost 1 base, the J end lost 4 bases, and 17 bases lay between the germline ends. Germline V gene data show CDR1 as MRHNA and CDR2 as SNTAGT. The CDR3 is CASSDCPPSEIYEQYF. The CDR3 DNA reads TGTGCCAGCAGTGACTGCCCTCCCTCCGAGATATACGAGCAGTACTTC.

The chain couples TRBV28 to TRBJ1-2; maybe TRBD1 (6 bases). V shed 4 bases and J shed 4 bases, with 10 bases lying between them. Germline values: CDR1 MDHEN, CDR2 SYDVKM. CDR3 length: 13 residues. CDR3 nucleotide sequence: TGTGCCAGCAGTTCCGACAGGCTCTATGGCTACACCTTC. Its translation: CASSSDRLYGYTF.

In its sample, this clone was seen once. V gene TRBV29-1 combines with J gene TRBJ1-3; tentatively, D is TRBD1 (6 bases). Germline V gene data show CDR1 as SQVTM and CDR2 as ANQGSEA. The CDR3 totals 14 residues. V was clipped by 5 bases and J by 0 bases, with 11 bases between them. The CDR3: CSVSGTSSGNTIYF. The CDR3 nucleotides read TGCAGCGTTTCCGGGACAAGCTCTGGAAACACCATATATTTT. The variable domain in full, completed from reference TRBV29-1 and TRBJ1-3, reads SAVISQKPSRDICQRGTSLTIQCQVDSQVTMMFWYRQQPGQSLTLIATANQGSEATYESGFVIDKFPISRPNLTFSTLTVSNMSPEDSSIYLCSVSGTSSGNTIYFGEGSWLTVV.

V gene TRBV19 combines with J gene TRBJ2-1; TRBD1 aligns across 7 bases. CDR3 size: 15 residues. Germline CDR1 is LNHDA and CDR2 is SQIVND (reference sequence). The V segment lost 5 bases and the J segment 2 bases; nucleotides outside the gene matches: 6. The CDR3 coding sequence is TGTGCCAGTAGTTCTCAGGGGGAGCCCTACAATGAGCAGTTCTTC. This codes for CASSSQGEPYNEQFF.

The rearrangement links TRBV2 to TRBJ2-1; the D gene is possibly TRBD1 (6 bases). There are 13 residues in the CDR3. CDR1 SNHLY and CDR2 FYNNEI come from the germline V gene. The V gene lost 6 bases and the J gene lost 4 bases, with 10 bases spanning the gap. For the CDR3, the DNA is TGTGCCAGCAGGGGCAGGGGTTACAATGAGCAGTTCTTC. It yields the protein CASRGRGYNEQFF.

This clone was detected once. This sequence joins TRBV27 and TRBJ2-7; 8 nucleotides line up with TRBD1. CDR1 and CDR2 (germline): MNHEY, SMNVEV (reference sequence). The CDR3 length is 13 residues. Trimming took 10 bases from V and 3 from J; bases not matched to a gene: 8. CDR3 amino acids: CATKTGVGYEQYF. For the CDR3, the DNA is TGTGCCACCAAGACAGGGGTGGGCTACGAGCAGTACTTC.

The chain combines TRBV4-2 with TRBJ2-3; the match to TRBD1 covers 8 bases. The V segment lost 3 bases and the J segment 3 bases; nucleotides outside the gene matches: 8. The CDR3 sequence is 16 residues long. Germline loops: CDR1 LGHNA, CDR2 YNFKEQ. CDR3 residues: CASSHASGGSTDTQYF. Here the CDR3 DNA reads TGTGCCAGCAGCCATGCCTCAGGGGGCAGTACAGATACGCAGTATTTT.

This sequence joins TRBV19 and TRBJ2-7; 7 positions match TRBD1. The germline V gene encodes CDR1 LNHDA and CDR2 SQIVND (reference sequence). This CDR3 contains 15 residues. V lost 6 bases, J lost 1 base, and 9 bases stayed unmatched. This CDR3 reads CASRNIDRESYEQYF. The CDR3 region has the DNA TGTGCCAGTAGGAACATTGACAGGGAATCCTACGAGCAGTACTTC.

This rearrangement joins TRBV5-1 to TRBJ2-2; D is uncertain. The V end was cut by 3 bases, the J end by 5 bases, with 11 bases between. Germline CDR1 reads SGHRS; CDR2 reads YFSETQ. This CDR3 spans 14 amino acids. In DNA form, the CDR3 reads TGCGCCAGCAGCTCGGTCTCCGGGACCGGGGAGCTGTTTTTT. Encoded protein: CASSSVSGTGELFF.

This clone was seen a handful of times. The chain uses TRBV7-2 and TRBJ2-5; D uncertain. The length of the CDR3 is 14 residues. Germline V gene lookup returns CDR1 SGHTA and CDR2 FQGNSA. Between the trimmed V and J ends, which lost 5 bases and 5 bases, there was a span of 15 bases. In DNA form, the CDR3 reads TGTGCCAGCAGCCTCCAGGAAGGTCGGGAGACCCAGTACTTC. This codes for CASSLQEGRETQYF.

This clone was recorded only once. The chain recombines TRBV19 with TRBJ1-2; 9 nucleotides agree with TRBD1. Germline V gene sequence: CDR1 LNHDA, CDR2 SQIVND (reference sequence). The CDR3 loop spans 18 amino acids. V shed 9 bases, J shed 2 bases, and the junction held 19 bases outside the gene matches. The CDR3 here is CASRTANWGTGTNYGYTF. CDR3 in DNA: TGTGCCAGCCGAACAGCGAACTGGGGGACAGGGACCAACTATGGCTACACCTTC.

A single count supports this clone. The CDR3, as DNA: TGTGCCAGCAGCCCCGGGACAGGGGTCCTTTACTTC. This translates into CASSPGTGVLYF. V and J are TRBV7-9 and TRBJ2-7; 10 bases are shared with TRBD1. With V trimmed by 5 bases and J by 13 bases, 8 bases remained unmatched. CDR3 length: 12 residues. Germline V CDR1 and CDR2: SEHNR, FQNEAQ (reference sequence).

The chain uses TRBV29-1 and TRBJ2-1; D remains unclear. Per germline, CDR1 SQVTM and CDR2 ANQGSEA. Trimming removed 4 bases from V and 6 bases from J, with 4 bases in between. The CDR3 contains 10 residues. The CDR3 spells CSVGLNEQFF. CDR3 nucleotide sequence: TGCAGCGTTGGTCTCAATGAGCAGTTCTTC.

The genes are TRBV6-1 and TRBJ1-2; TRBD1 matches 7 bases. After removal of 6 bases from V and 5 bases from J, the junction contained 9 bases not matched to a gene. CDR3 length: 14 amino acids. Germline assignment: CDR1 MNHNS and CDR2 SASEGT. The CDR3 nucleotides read TGTGCCAGCAGGTCCCCCCGGGACAGATATGGCTACACCTTC. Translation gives CASRSPRDRYGYTF.

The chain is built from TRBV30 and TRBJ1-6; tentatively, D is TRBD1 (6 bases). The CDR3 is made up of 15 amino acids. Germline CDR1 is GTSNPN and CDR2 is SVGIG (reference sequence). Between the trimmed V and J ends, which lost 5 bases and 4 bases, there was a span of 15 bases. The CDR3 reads CAWGRTTGYNSPLHF. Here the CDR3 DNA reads TGTGCCTGGGGGCGCACAACAGGGTATAATTCACCCCTCCACTTT.

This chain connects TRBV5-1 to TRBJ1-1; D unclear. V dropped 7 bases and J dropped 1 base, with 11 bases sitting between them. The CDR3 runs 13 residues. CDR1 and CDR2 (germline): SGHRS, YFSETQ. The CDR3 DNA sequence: TGCGCCAGCCGGGCGGAGGCGAACACTGAAGCTTTCTTT. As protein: CASRAEANTEAFF.

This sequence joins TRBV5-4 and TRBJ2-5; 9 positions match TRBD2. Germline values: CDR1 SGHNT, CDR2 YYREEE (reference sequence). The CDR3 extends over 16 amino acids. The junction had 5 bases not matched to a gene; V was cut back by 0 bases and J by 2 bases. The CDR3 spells CASSLGAGGLQETQYF. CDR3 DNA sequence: TGTGCCAGCAGCTTGGGAGCGGGGGGCCTACAAGAGACCCAGTACTTC.